This entry lists 22 T cell receptor beta chains sequenced from one sample in a study of cytomegalovirus exposure and HLA in healthy donors. With 60 Vbeta and 13 Jbeta primers, the PCR was carried out. Generated by immunoSEQ multiplex PCR, the TCRdb table keeps only in-frame clones and is missing some. This table lists 100,000 to 150,000 clones. Source material: PBMCs. The receptors shown here come from a man aged 25-40 years in good health and CMV-seronegative.

This chain connects TRBV15 to TRBJ2-7, with D tentatively TRBD2 (5 bases). CDR1 and CDR2 (germline): LNHNV, YYDKDF (reference sequence). This CDR3 has 14 amino acids. The CDR3 region has the DNA TGTGCCACCAGCAGAGGCCCCATATCTAGCAACGTCGAGGTC. This encodes CATSRGPISSNVEV.

The gene calls are TRBV27 and TRBJ2-3, with a tentative D call TRBD1 (5 bases). In germline, CDR1 is MNHEY, CDR2 SMNVEV (reference sequence). This CDR3 has 16 amino acids. Trimming removed 4 bases at V and 2 bases at J, with 16 bases between. DNA for the CDR3: TGTGCCAGCAGTTCGGACAAAACGGGTTACACAGATACGCAGTATTTT. Residues: CASSSDKTGYTDTQYF.

This chain connects TRBV19 to TRBJ1-5; 9 bases map to TRBD1. Looked up from germline, CDR1 is LNHDA and CDR2 is SQIVND (reference sequence). Trimming took 6 bases from V and 1 from J; bases not matched to a gene: 4. This CDR3 has 15 amino acids. Written as DNA, the CDR3 is TGTGCCAGTAGGCATACAGGGGGCAGCAATCAGCCCCAGCATTTT. It encodes CASRHTGGSNQPQHF.

V is TRBV18 and J is TRBJ2-7, with D possibly being TRBD1 (6 bases). The length of the CDR3 is 16 residues. The V gene's germline CDR1 is KGHSH and CDR2 LQKENI. V shed 3 bases and J shed 1 base, with 16 bases lying between them. The CDR3 DNA follows: TGTGCCAGCTCACCGAACGGAAGGGACATTTCCTACGAGCAGTACTTC. Residues: CASSPNGRDISYEQYF. Using reference TRBV18 and TRBJ2-7 for the parts outside the CDR3, the full variable domain is NAGVMQNPRHLVRRRGQEARLRCSPMKGHSHVYWYRQLPEEGLKFMVYLQKENIIDESGMPKERFSAEFPKEGPSILRIQQVVRGDSAAYFCASSPNGRDISYEQYFGPGTRLTVT.

The J gene is TRBJ2-1, the V gene TRBV4-1; 7 bases line up with TRBD1. Germline CDR1 and CDR2: MGHRA and YSYEKL. The V gene end was trimmed by 0 bases and the J gene end by 0 bases; junction bases not matched to a gene: 5. The CDR3 has 17 amino acids. The CDR3 region is CASSQDRGTDSYNEQFF. In nucleotides, the CDR3 is TGCGCCAGCAGCCAAGATAGAGGGACAGACTCCTACAATGAGCAGTTCTTC.

This sequence joins TRBV5-1 and TRBJ2-7, with 7 bases lining up with TRBD2. Unmatched junction bases numbered 20, after V lost 4 bases and J lost 1 base. The CDR3 contains 19 residues. In germline, CDR1 is SGHRS, CDR2 YFSETQ. The CDR3 here is CASSPVSSGALGGSYEQYF. CDR3 sequence (DNA): TGCGCCAGCAGCCCCGTTTCTAGCGGAGCGCTCGGGGGTTCCTACGAGCAGTACTTC.

V and J are TRBV5-6 and TRBJ2-1; tentative D call: TRBD2 (6 bases). The CDR3 has 14 residues. The V gene's germline CDR1 is SGHDT and CDR2 YYEEEE. V gave up 0 bases and J gave up 8 bases, with 12 bases separating them. CDR3 residues: CASSLASSDYEQFF. CDR3 nucleotides: TGTGCCAGCAGCTTGGCGTCTAGCGATTATGAGCAGTTCTTC.

The CDR3 DNA reads as TGTGCCAGCAGGACCCCGGGACTAGCGGTCACAGATACGCAGTATTTT. Translation gives CASRTPGLAVTDTQYF. This rearrangement joins TRBV2 to TRBJ2-3, with TRBD2 matching over 11 bases. Germline V lookup: CDR1 SNHLY, CDR2 FYNNEI. The CDR3 spans 16 residues. The V segment lost 6 bases and the J segment 2 bases; nucleotides outside the gene matches: 7.

Of note for this clone: One end of the junction fails to match germline, which may point to a read error. The rearrangement links TRBV18 to TRBJ2-2; tentative D call: TRBD1 (5 bases). This CDR3 comprises 15 residues. Germline V CDR1 and CDR2: KGHSH, LQKENI. The CDR3 loop reads CASSAPAAYRGELFF. CDR3 sequence (DNA): TGTGCCAGCTCAGCACCAGCAGCCTACAGGGGGGAGCTGTTTTTT.

This chain links TRBV6-6 with TRBJ1-2, with 12 bases matching TRBD1. The CDR3 loop spans 15 amino acids. V gave up 5 bases and J gave up 6 bases; unmatched junction bases: 7. The germline CDR1 and CDR2 sequences are MNHNY and SVGAGI (reference sequence). CDR3 sequence reads: CASSLSGTGGNGYTF. As DNA, the CDR3 is TGTGCCAGCAGTCTAAGTGGGACAGGGGGCAATGGCTACACCTTC.

The chain joins TRBV5-4 to TRBJ2-3; tentative D call: TRBD2 (6 bases). V was trimmed by 2 bases and J by 2 bases, leaving 9 bases between them. Per germline, CDR1 SGHNT and CDR2 YYREEE (reference sequence). CDR3 length: 14 amino acids. CDR3 DNA sequence: TGTGCCAGCAGCTTTAGCGGTTACACAGATACGCAGTATTTT. Translation gives CASSFSGYTDTQYF.

V usage is TRBV19 and J usage is TRBJ1-4; D is uncertain. This CDR3 contains 15 residues. The V end was cut by 7 bases, the J end by 0 bases, with 12 bases between. CDR1 is LNHDA, CDR2 SQIVND, per germline (reference sequence). CDR3 region: CASNDGLATNEKLFF. In DNA form, the CDR3 reads TGTGCCAGTAATGATGGCCTTGCAACTAATGAAAAACTGTTTTTT.

The chain has TRBV29-1 and TRBJ1-2; 7 bases fit TRBD1. Germline CDR1 and CDR2: SQVTM and ANQGSEA. Trimming at V came to 7 bases and at J to 6 bases, leaving 5 bases not matched to a gene. CDR3 length: 11 residues. CDR3 DNA: TGCAGCGGACAGGGAATGGATGGCTACACCTTC. It encodes CSGQGMDGYTF.

The chain employs TRBV11-2 and TRBJ1-3; D not resolved. CDR1 SGHAT and CDR2 FQNNGV come from the germline V gene. The CDR3 sequence is 17 residues long. V lost 0 bases and J lost 2, with 14 bases in between. DNA for the CDR3: TGTGCCAGCAGCTTAGAGAGCAGGTCGATGGCTGGAAACACCATATATTTT. Residues: CASSLESRSMAGNTIYF.

J is TRBJ2-2 and V is TRBV11-3; TRBD2 matches at 7 bases. There are 17 residues in the CDR3. Per germline, CDR1 SGHNT and CDR2 YENEEA. J gave up 4 bases and V 2 bases, and 10 bases lay outside the gene matches. CDR3 nucleotide sequence: TGTGCCAGCAGCTTAAACCCCCTAGCGGAGTCCACCGGGGAGCTGTTTTTT. This translates into CASSLNPLAESTGELFF. The variable domain in full, with the rest retrieved from reference TRBV11-3 and TRBJ2-2, is EAGVVQSPRYKIIEKKQPVAFWCNPISGHNTLYWYLQNLGQGPELLIRYENEEAVDDSQLPKDRFSAERLKGVDSTLKIQPAELGDSAVYLCASSLNPLAESTGELFFGEGSRLTVL.

The V call is TRBV28, the J call TRBJ1-1, with 7 bases that match TRBD1. This CDR3 region has 15 residues. Germline V gene sequence: CDR1 MDHEN, CDR2 SYDVKM. With 2 bases clipped from V and 1 base from J, the junction kept 4 bases outside the gene matches. CDR3 nucleotides: TGTGCCAGCAGTTTAGGAGGGACAGCGAACACTGAAGCTTTCTTT. It yields the protein CASSLGGTANTEAFF.

Here the CDR3 DNA reads TGCAGCGCTTCGGTCCTCAGGTACCAAGAGACCCAGTACTTC. Translation: CSASVLRYQETQYF. The chain has TRBV29-1 and TRBJ2-5; unclear D gene. The CDR3 sequence is 14 residues long. CDR1 SQVTM and CDR2 ANQGSEA come from the germline V gene. Between the trimmed V and J ends, which lost 7 bases and 0 bases, there was a span of 15 bases.

This chain connects TRBV19 to TRBJ1-1; the match to TRBD1 covers 11 bases. This CDR3 contains 15 residues. Germline values: CDR1 LNHDA, CDR2 SQIVND (reference sequence). The junction had 4 bases not matched to a gene; V was cut back by 6 bases and J by 1 base. CDR3: CASRDRGRGNTEAFF. The CDR3 DNA sequence: TGTGCCAGTAGGGACAGGGGGCGTGGGAACACTGAAGCTTTCTTT.

The gene calls are TRBV6-1 and TRBJ1-1; D unclear. CDR3 size: 13 residues. Trimming pared 6 bases from V and 0 bases from J, leaving 8 bases between. The germline CDR1 and CDR2 sequences are MNHNS and SASEGT. The CDR3 loop is CASSTELNTEAFF. CDR3 DNA: TGTGCCAGCAGCACCGAGTTGAACACTGAAGCTTTCTTT.

The chain combines TRBV28 with TRBJ1-1; tentatively, D is TRBD1 (5 bases). The CDR3 extends over 13 amino acids. The V end was cut by 6 bases, the J end by 2 bases, with 10 bases between. In germline, CDR1 is MDHEN, CDR2 SYDVKM. The CDR3 spells CASSVQVNTEAFF. Written as DNA, the CDR3 is TGTGCCAGCAGCGTACAGGTTAACACTGAAGCTTTCTTT.

The rearrangement links TRBV10-3 to TRBJ2-7; D is unclear. Trimming shortened V by 6 bases and J by 7 bases, and 19 bases separated the two germline ends. Germline V gene data show CDR1 as ENHRY and CDR2 as SYGVKD. This CDR3 has 14 residues. The CDR3 sequence is CAISLGAEKEEQYF. CDR3 nucleotide sequence: TGTGCCATCAGCTTAGGTGCGGAGAAGGAGGAGCAGTACTTC.

The chain uses TRBV7-9 and TRBJ2-1; TRBD2 matches at 7 bases. Losses at the gene ends were 5 bases for V and 5 bases for J; bases not matched to a gene: 3. The CDR3 runs 13 residues. Germline lookup yields CDR1 SEHNR and CDR2 FQNEAQ (reference sequence). The CDR3 nucleotides are TGTGCCAGCAGCCAGGGACTACACAATGAGCAGTTCTTC. This gives the protein CASSQGLHNEQFF.